Shown below are 26 T cell receptor beta chains from a single sample sequenced in a study of blood T cell repertoires in COVID-19. Libraries were prepared by immunoSEQ multiplex PCR; TCRdb keeps only in-frame clonotypes and omits some of them. This table has around 330,000 clones, approximately 86% appearing once. The specimen was PBMCs or T cells enriched from blood (not recorded which). Receptors were obtained from a woman between 18 and 29 years old who had recovered from COVID-19.

This clone has a single count. The chain combines TRBV3-1 (or the pseudogene TRBV3-2) with TRBJ2-1; 8 bases are shared with TRBD2. V was pared by 0 bases and J by 4 bases, with 2 bases of the junction left unmatched. Germline CDR1 reads LGHDT; CDR2 reads YNNKEL (reference sequence). The CDR3 sequence is 15 residues long. In DNA, the CDR3 is TGTGCCAGCAGCCAAGACACTAGCGGATACAATGAGCAGTTCTTC. It translates to CASSQDTSGYNEQFF.

J is TRBJ1-2 and V is TRBV6-1; a possible D gene is TRBD1 (5 bases). V gave up 3 bases and J gave up 10 bases, with 12 bases separating them. The CDR3 spans 12 residues. Germline V gene lookup returns CDR1 MNHNS and CDR2 SASEGT. As DNA, the CDR3 is TGTGCCAGCAGTGAGATGACAGATTTCTACACCTTC. Protein: CASSEMTDFYTF.

The gene calls are TRBV10-3 and TRBJ1-1; D is undetermined. The CDR3 has 14 residues. Germline CDR1 is ENHRY and CDR2 is SYGVKD. With 10 bases removed from V and 0 bases from J, the gap between germline ends came to 15 bases. CDR3 loop: CATTEWRLNTEAFF. Written as DNA, the CDR3 is TGTGCCACGACGGAATGGCGGTTGAACACTGAAGCTTTCTTT.

The rearrangement links TRBV6-6 to TRBJ2-7; 9 bases match TRBD1. The CDR3 has 15 amino acids. With 4 bases clipped from V and 3 bases from J, the junction kept 7 bases outside the gene matches. Germline assignment: CDR1 MNHNY and CDR2 SVGAGI (reference sequence). The CDR3 coding sequence is TGTGCCAGCAGTTCCCACAGGGGGCTGAGCTACGAGCAGTACTTC. Translating it yields CASSSHRGLSYEQYF.

The chain couples TRBV18 to TRBJ2-2; unclear D gene. The length of the CDR3 is 12 residues. The germline CDR1 and CDR2 sequences are KGHSH and LQKENI. The germline V and J ends were trimmed by 4 bases and 3 bases, with 3 bases remaining between them. The CDR3 spells CASSRDTGELFF. CDR3 bases: TGTGCCAGCTCACGAGACACCGGGGAGCTGTTTTTT.

As DNA, the CDR3 is TGTGCCAGCAGTGAGCGATCAGGGTTCTATGGCTACACCTTC. Residues: CASSERSGFYGYTF. This chain uses TRBV27 with TRBJ1-2; D may be TRBD1 (5 bases). Germline values: CDR1 MNHEY, CDR2 SMNVEV (reference sequence). V lost 5 bases and J 4 bases, leaving 14 bases between the germline ends. The CDR3 totals 14 residues.

The chain couples TRBV6-5 to TRBJ1-1, with a possible D match to TRBD1 (5 bases). This CDR3 has 14 amino acids. Germline V gives CDR1 MNHEY, CDR2 SVGAGI. Trimming took 2 bases from V and 5 from J, leaving 12 bases between them. The CDR3 sequence is CASSYRGLATEAFF. CDR3 nucleotide sequence: TGTGCCAGCAGTTACCGGGGACTGGCAACTGAAGCTTTCTTT.

The chain couples TRBV13 to TRBJ1-1, with D possibly TRBD1 on 6 matching bases. CDR1 PRHDT and CDR2 FYEKMQ come from the germline V gene (reference sequence). V lost 3 bases and J 1 base, leaving 12 bases between the germline ends. The CDR3 runs 15 residues. CDR3 region: CASSLTGAQNTEAFF. CDR3 nucleotides: TGTGCCAGCAGCTTGACAGGCGCTCAGAACACTGAAGCTTTCTTT. The whole variable domain, filled in from reference TRBV13 and TRBJ1-1, reads AAGVIQSPRHLIKEKRETATLKCYPIPRHDTVYWYQQGPGQDPQFLISFYEKMQSDKGSIPDRFSAQQFSDYHSELNMSSLELGDSALYFCASSLTGAQNTEAFFGQGTRLTVV.

The chain combines TRBV3-1 (or the pseudogene TRBV3-2) with TRBJ2-2; 10 bases align to TRBD1. Germline CDR1 LGHDT, CDR2 YNNKEL (reference sequence). V dropped 0 bases and J dropped 3; count of bases not matched to a gene: 4. The CDR3 contains 17 residues. The chain's CDR3 is CASSQDSGQGYTGELFF. CDR3 DNA: TGTGCCAGCAGCCAAGATTCGGGACAGGGGTACACCGGGGAGCTGTTTTTT.

The DNA of the CDR3 is TGTGCCAGCAGCCACGGACAGGGGGCCGGCGATGAGCAGTTCTTC. Translation gives CASSHGQGAGDEQFF. J is TRBJ2-1 and V is TRBV5-4, with 11 bases fitting TRBD1. Germline CDR1 SGHNT, CDR2 YYREEE (reference sequence). Trimming at V came to 4 bases and at J to 8 bases, leaving 8 bases not matched to a gene. The CDR3 runs 15 residues.

The chain is built from TRBV3-1 (or the pseudogene TRBV3-2) and TRBJ2-7, with 11 nucleotides matching TRBD2. Germline V CDR1 and CDR2: LGHDT, YNNKEL (reference sequence). This CDR3 has 16 residues. Germline trimming cut 2 bases from V and 4 bases from J; bases unmatched to any gene: 7. The CDR3 nucleotides are TGTGCCAGCAGCCAATCTAGCGGGGGGCCGGGATACGAGCAGTACTTC. This translates into CASSQSSGGPGYEQYF.

This clone was detected only once. The chain employs TRBV30 and TRBJ2-2; no clear D. Trimming took off 0 bases at V and 8 bases at J, with 7 bases between the two ends. The CDR3 runs 12 residues. Germline CDR1 is GTSNPN and CDR2 is SVGIG (reference sequence). Written as DNA, the CDR3 is TGTGCCTGGAGTGTACAGCCGGGGGAGCTGTTTTTT. It codes for CAWSVQPGELFF.

The CDR3 DNA is TGCGCCAGCAGCTTGGATACCGGGACAGCCTACGAGCAGTACTTC. This codes for CASSLDTGTAYEQYF. This sequence joins TRBV5-1 and TRBJ2-7, with 7 bases that match TRBD1. The V gene's germline CDR1 is SGHRS and CDR2 YFSETQ. V trimming: 0 bases; J trimming: 2 bases; junction bases outside the gene matches: 5. The CDR3 sequence is 15 residues long. Variable domain in full (rest from reference TRBV5-1 and TRBJ2-7): KAGVTQTPRYLIKTRGQQVTLSCSPISGHRSVSWYQQTPGQGLQFLFEYFSETQRNKGNFPGRFSGRQFSNSRSEMNVSTLELGDSALYLCASSLDTGTAYEQYFGPGTRLTVT.

CDR3 nucleotide sequence: TGTGCCAGCAGCCAAGACGTCGGCTCCTACAATGAGCAGTTCTTC. It is translated as CASSQDVGSYNEQFF. The chain carries TRBV3-1 (or the pseudogene TRBV3-2) and TRBJ2-1; D gene ambiguous. Per germline, CDR1 LGHDT and CDR2 YNNKEL (reference sequence). CDR3 size: 15 residues. The V and J ends lost 0 bases and 0 bases respectively, with 6 bases between them.

The chain carries TRBV14 and TRBJ2-1, with D unclear. Per germline, CDR1 SGHDN and CDR2 FVKESK. The CDR3 sequence is 13 residues long. With 2 bases removed from V and 4 bases from J, the gap between germline ends came to 6 bases. The CDR3 protein is CASSQSLYNEQFF. The DNA of the CDR3 is TGTGCCAGCAGCCAATCCCTTTACAATGAGCAGTTCTTC.

This clone is a singleton in its sample. The chain combines TRBV4-3 with TRBJ1-2; possible D gene TRBD1, 5 bases. The CDR3 sequence is 14 residues long. V lost 0 bases to trimming and J lost 11 bases, with 16 bases between them. The germline gives CDR1 LGHNA, CDR2 YSLEER. CDR3 amino acids: CASSQDGQGRRYTF. The CDR3 DNA follows: TGCGCCAGCAGCCAAGATGGGCAGGGAAGAAGGTACACCTTC.

The V gene is TRBV10-2, the J gene TRBJ2-3, with TRBD2 identical over 11 bases. The CDR3 extends over 16 amino acids. V dropped 0 bases and J dropped 5; count of bases not matched to a gene: 4. Germline CDR1 reads WSHSY; CDR2 reads SAAADI. CDR3 amino acids: CASSESSGGAEDTQYF. CDR3 DNA sequence: TGCGCCAGCAGTGAGTCTAGCGGGGGGGCGGAAGATACGCAGTATTTT.

The J gene is TRBJ1-4, the V gene TRBV19; D is possibly TRBD1 (6 bases). This CDR3 has 14 amino acids. The V gene's germline CDR1 is LNHDA and CDR2 SQIVND (reference sequence). V lost 4 bases and J lost 5, with 11 bases in between. The CDR3 DNA sequence: TGTGCCAGTAGTAAGGCAGGGGTAAATGAAAAACTGTTTTTT. This translates into CASSKAGVNEKLFF. Full variable domain (missing parts from reference TRBV19 and TRBJ1-4): DGGITQSPKYLFRKEGQNVTLSCEQNLNHDAMYWYRQDPGQGLRLIYYSQIVNDFQKGDIAEGYSVSREKKESFPLTVTSAQKNPTAFYLCASSKAGVNEKLFFGSGTQLSVL.

V gene TRBV6-5 combines with J gene TRBJ2-3; TRBD2 matches 7 bases. CDR1 and CDR2 from the germline V gene are MNHEY and SVGAGI. CDR3 size: 14 residues. V gave up 0 bases and J gave up 5 bases; unmatched junction bases: 2. CDR3 residues: CASSYSRGGDTQYF. The DNA of the CDR3 is TGTGCCAGCAGTTACTCACGCGGGGGAGATACGCAGTATTTT.

The chain uses TRBV19 and TRBJ1-1, with D possibly matching TRBD1 (5 bases). The ends were cut back, 5 bases at V and 3 bases at J, with 13 bases in the middle. Germline-derived CDR1 and CDR2 are LNHDA and SQIVND (reference sequence). The CDR3 runs to 14 residues. DNA for the CDR3: TGTGCCAGTAGTTACAGGCCTCGGGACACTGAAGCTTTCTTT. This codes for CASSYRPRDTEAFF.

V usage is TRBV3-1 (or the pseudogene TRBV3-2) and J usage is TRBJ2-7; D is ambiguous. The CDR3 loop spans 13 amino acids. V was cut by 6 bases and J by 4 bases, with 13 bases left in between. The germline gives CDR1 LGHDT, CDR2 YNNKEL (reference sequence). The CDR3 reads CASSDTLRYEQYF. CDR3 bases: TGTGCCAGCAGTGACACGCTTCGATACGAGCAGTACTTC.

A single count supports this clone. V and J are TRBV7-9 and TRBJ2-1, with TRBD2 matching 14 bases. CDR1 and CDR2 (germline): SEHNR, FQNEAQ (reference sequence). Losses at the gene ends were 4 bases for V and 10 bases for J; bases not matched to a gene: 12. This CDR3 has 17 residues. CDR3 residues: CASSSRRTSGRIREQFF. The CDR3 DNA follows: TGTGCCAGCAGCTCTCGAAGGACTAGCGGGAGGATACGGGAGCAGTTCTTC.

The J gene is TRBJ1-5, the V gene TRBV2, with 10 bases aligning to TRBD1. Trimming at V came to 6 bases and at J to 6 bases, leaving 11 bases not matched to a gene. The CDR3 covers 16 residues. Germline loops: CDR1 SNHLY, CDR2 FYNNEI. The CDR3 DNA sequence: TGTGCCAGCAGGGGCCGGGACAGGGGTATGGGTCAGCCCCAGCATTTT. Encoded protein: CASRGRDRGMGQPQHF.

This clone was picked up a small number of times. V is TRBV24-1 and J is TRBJ2-7; TRBD1 aligns across 10 bases. Germline V gene sequence: CDR1 KGHDR, CDR2 SFDVKD. V dropped 6 bases and J dropped 3; count of bases not matched to a gene: 1. The CDR3 is 13 residues long. CDR3 region: CATSRTGGYEQYF. CDR3 bases: TGTGCCACCAGTCGGACAGGGGGCTACGAGCAGTACTTC.

The chain combines TRBV5-5 with TRBJ2-7; D is possibly TRBD2 (6 bases). The CDR3 consists of 16 residues. Trimming shortened V by 2 bases and J by 1 base, and 16 bases separated the two germline ends. Germline values: CDR1 SGHKS, CDR2 YYEKEE (reference sequence). The CDR3 DNA reads as TGTGCCAGCAGCTTCCGGGACTCCCGGGTTTCCTACGAGCAGTACTTC. It specifies CASSFRDSRVSYEQYF.

The chain carries TRBV6-5 and TRBJ2-1; D remains ambiguous. Looked up from germline, CDR1 is MNHEY and CDR2 is SVGAGI. Trimming took off 6 bases at V and 0 bases at J, with 12 bases between the two ends. The length of the CDR3 is 15 residues. Here the CDR3 DNA reads TGTGCCAGCAGGGCAGGCTCCAACTCCTACAATGAGCAGTTCTTC. Protein: CASRAGSNSYNEQFF.